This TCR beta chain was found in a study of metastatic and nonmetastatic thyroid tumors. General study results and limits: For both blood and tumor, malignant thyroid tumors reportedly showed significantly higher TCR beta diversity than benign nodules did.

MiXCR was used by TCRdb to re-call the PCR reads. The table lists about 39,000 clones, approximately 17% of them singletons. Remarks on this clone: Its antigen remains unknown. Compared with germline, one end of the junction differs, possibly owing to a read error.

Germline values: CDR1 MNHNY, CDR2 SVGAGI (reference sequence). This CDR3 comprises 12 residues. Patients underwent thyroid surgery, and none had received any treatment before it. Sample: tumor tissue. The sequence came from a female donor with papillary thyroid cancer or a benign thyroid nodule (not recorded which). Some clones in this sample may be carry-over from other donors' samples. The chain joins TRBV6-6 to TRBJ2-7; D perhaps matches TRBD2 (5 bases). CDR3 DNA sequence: TGTGCCAGCATTTACTCGGACTGGAGGCAGTACTTC. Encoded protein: CASIYSDWRQYF.